This TCR beta chain was captured in a study of blood T cell repertoires in COVID-19. Repertoires were generated with immunoSEQ multiplex PCR, while TCRdb's copy carries only in-frame clones and drops some. The sample includes about 200,000 clones, about 86% of them seen just once. V lost 5 bases and J lost 1, with 5 bases in between. CDR1 is LNHDA, CDR2 SQIVND, per germline (reference sequence). The CDR3 spans 13 residues. The TCR was taken from a woman in her 50s with COVID-19, enrolled during active disease. This chain joins TRBV19 and TRBJ2-2; tentative D call: TRBD1 (5 bases). Input material: peripheral blood. CDR3 residues: CASSQGNTGELFF. The CDR3 DNA sequence: TGTGCCAGTAGTCAGGGGAACACCGGGGAGCTGTTTTTT.